The sequence of this T cell receptor beta chain was determined in a study of blood T cells in healthy people across ages. The CDR3 totals 16 residues. Trimming removed 5 bases from V and 2 bases from J, with 17 bases in between. Germline CDR1 and CDR2: SEHNR and FQNEAQ (reference sequence). Primed by a sample-barcoded 5' primer and a J-beta primer mix, a second PCR proceeded for roughly 7 to 11 cycles. From the 5' RACE reads, TCRdb called clonotypes with MiXCR, one entry per CDR3 protein. Seen here are roughly 500,000 distinct CDR3 sequences, approximately 27% observed once, and the top ten hold roughly 20%.

The specimen sequenced was blood. The chain is built from TRBV7-9 and TRBJ2-3; D may be TRBD1 (6 bases). The TCR was taken from a woman aged 70-85 years in good health. CDR3 in amino acids: CASSPLPTGLTDTQYF. In nucleotides, the CDR3 is TGTGCCAGCAGCCCGCTCCCTACAGGGCTCACAGATACGCAGTATTTT.